A single sample is the source of the 15 T cell receptor beta chains below, sequenced in a study of OX40 agonist ivuxolimab in advanced cancers. Sequencing was performed with immunoSEQ multiplex PCR; in TCRdb, only in-frame clones are kept and a portion is missing. In the table there are roughly 58,000 clones, nearly 95% of which are singletons. Here the sequenced sample was CD4+ or CD8+ T cells sorted from blood, taken in a trial of the OX40 agonist ivuxolimab. These receptor sequences come from an adult with an advanced solid tumor such as melanoma, head and neck, liver or kidney cancer.

The gene calls are TRBV7-9 and TRBJ2-6; D possibly corresponds to TRBD1 (6 bases). Per the germline V gene, CDR1 is SEHNR and CDR2 is FQNEAQ (reference sequence). This CDR3 comprises 17 residues. Trimming shortened V by 0 bases and J by 0 bases, and 9 bases separated the two germline ends. CDR3 amino acids: CASSLASDSSGANVLTF. The CDR3 DNA is TGTGCCAGCAGCTTAGCGTCGGACAGCTCTGGGGCCAACGTCCTGACTTTC.

The chain links TRBV28 to TRBJ1-1; 7 nucleotides match TRBD1. CDR1 and CDR2 from the germline V gene are MDHEN and SYDVKM. The trim removed 6 bases at V and 5 bases at J, leaving 6 bases unmatched. The length of the CDR3 is 13 residues. The CDR3 reads CASRGTVITEAFF. The CDR3 nucleotides are TGTGCCAGCAGGGGGACAGTCATAACTGAAGCTTTCTTT.

This chain connects TRBV9 to TRBJ1-5; the D is unclear. The germline V gene encodes CDR1 SGDLS and CDR2 YYNGEE. CDR3 length: 14 residues. V was shortened by 0 bases and J by 1 base, with 5 bases between the two germline ends. CDR3 region: CASSVDGSNQPQHF. The CDR3 DNA reads as TGTGCCAGCAGCGTAGACGGAAGCAATCAGCCCCAGCATTTT.

This clone is a singleton in its sample. As DNA, the CDR3 is TGTGCCAGCAGTTTCAGTGGTTATGGGGAGACCCAGTACTTC. Protein product: CASSFSGYGETQYF. This chain connects TRBV27 to TRBJ2-5; unclear D gene. Germline values: CDR1 MNHEY, CDR2 SMNVEV (reference sequence). The CDR3 has 14 residues. With 3 bases removed from V and 5 bases from J, the gap between germline ends came to 13 bases.

This clone was picked up one time. CDR3 bases: TGTGCCAGCAGCAGTAACTTGAACACTGAAGCTTTCTTT. Residues: CASSSNLNTEAFF. The chain couples TRBV7-6 to TRBJ1-1; D gene uncertain. The CDR3 consists of 13 residues. Deletions cut 5 bases from V and 0 bases from J, with 7 bases between. The V gene's germline CDR1 is SGHVS and CDR2 FNYEAQ.

This sequence joins TRBV9 and TRBJ1-2; D is uncertain. The germline CDR1 and CDR2 sequences are SGDLS and YYNGEE. V dropped 7 bases and J dropped 3 bases, with 19 bases sitting between them. This CDR3 has 15 amino acids. In nucleotides, the CDR3 is TGTGCCAGCGGCGGCTACAAAGGACGGTACTATGGCTACACCTTC. Protein product: CASGGYKGRYYGYTF.

This chain connects TRBV7-2 to TRBJ1-2; 11 bases agree with TRBD1. The germline gives CDR1 SGHTA, CDR2 FQGNSA. Trimming removed 3 bases from V and 5 bases from J; junction bases left unmatched: 2. The CDR3 runs 14 residues. For the CDR3, the DNA is TGTGCCAGCAGCTTGGGACAGGGGGTGTATGGCTACACCTTC. Its translation is CASSLGQGVYGYTF. The full variable domain, in which reference TRBV7-2 and TRBJ1-2 provide the parts outside the CDR3, is GAGVSQSPSNKVTEKGKDVELRCDPISGHTALYWYRQSLGQGLEFLIYFQGNSAPDKSGLPSDRFSAERTGGSVSTLTIQRTQQEDSAVYLCASSLGQGVYGYTFGSGTRLTVV.

The rearrangement joins TRBV5-8 to TRBJ2-5; the match to TRBD2 covers 8 bases. V gave up 7 bases and J gave up 7 bases; unmatched junction bases: 9. This CDR3 region has 13 residues. Germline V gives CDR1 SGHTS, CDR2 YDEGEE. CDR3 loop: CASFGREAVTQYF. CDR3 coding DNA: TGTGCCAGCTTCGGGCGGGAGGCGGTGACCCAGTACTTC.

The rearrangement uses TRBV4-3 and TRBJ1-3, with TRBD1 identical over 7 bases. In germline, CDR1 is LGHNA, CDR2 YSLEER. CDR3 length: 17 residues. V was clipped by 0 bases and J by 4 bases; unmatched bases: 9. This CDR3 is CASSQDDEGAGGNTIYF. Here the CDR3 DNA reads TGCGCCAGCAGCCAAGATGATGAGGGGGCTGGGGGAAACACCATATATTTT.

This rearrangement joins TRBV19 to TRBJ1-1; tentative D call: TRBD1 (6 bases). CDR3 length: 14 amino acids. V lost 9 bases and J lost 4, with 18 bases in between. Germline CDR1 and CDR2: LNHDA and SQIVND (reference sequence). CDR3 residues: CASKNMGGITEAFF. The CDR3 DNA follows: TGTGCCAGCAAAAACATGGGGGGCATCACTGAAGCTTTCTTT.

This chain connects TRBV6-5 to TRBJ2-5; TRBD1 agrees at 7 bases. In germline, CDR1 is MNHEY, CDR2 SVGAGI. The V and J ends lost 6 bases and 5 bases, in that order; junction bases with no gene match: 6. The CDR3 covers 13 residues. The CDR3: CASRRQGPETQYF. The DNA of the CDR3 is TGTGCCAGCAGGCGACAGGGTCCCGAGACCCAGTACTTC.

J is TRBJ1-5 and V is TRBV19; 7 nucleotides align to TRBD1. Trimming cost V 8 bases and J 7 bases; bases outside gene matches: 17. The germline gives CDR1 LNHDA, CDR2 SQIVND (reference sequence). The CDR3 consists of 16 residues. CDR3 nucleotide sequence: TGTGCCAGTGCTAGCGACAGGGTTGCCCAGGAGCAGCCCCAGCATTTT. Protein sequence: CASASDRVAQEQPQHF.

V usage is TRBV5-6 and J usage is TRBJ1-2, with D maybe TRBD1 (6 bases). Germline CDR1 SGHDT, CDR2 YYEEEE. CDR3 length: 15 residues. Trimming took 4 bases from V and 2 from J, leaving 15 bases between them. The chain's CDR3 is CASSPPGTGNYGYTF. The CDR3 nucleotides read TGTGCCAGCAGCCCTCCCGGAACAGGGAACTATGGCTACACCTTC.

The chain carries TRBV27 and TRBJ2-1, with D perhaps assigned TRBD1 or TRBD2 (5 bases each). Germline CDR1 reads MNHEY; CDR2 reads SMNVEV (reference sequence). V was cut by 6 bases and J by 4 bases, with 10 bases left in between. CDR3 length: 13 amino acids. The CDR3 region has the DNA TGTGCCAGCAGGTGGGACGGTTACAATGAGCAGTTCTTC. Its protein product is CASRWDGYNEQFF.

The chain recombines TRBV19 with TRBJ2-7; D is perhaps TRBD2 (6 bases). From germline, CDR1 is LNHDA and CDR2 SQIVND (reference sequence). The CDR3 is 13 amino acids. The ends were cut back, 3 bases at V and 5 bases at J, with 11 bases in the middle. The DNA for the CDR3 is TGTGCCAGTAGTATCGAGGGGAGGCACGAGCAGTACTTC. Encoded protein: CASSIEGRHEQYF.